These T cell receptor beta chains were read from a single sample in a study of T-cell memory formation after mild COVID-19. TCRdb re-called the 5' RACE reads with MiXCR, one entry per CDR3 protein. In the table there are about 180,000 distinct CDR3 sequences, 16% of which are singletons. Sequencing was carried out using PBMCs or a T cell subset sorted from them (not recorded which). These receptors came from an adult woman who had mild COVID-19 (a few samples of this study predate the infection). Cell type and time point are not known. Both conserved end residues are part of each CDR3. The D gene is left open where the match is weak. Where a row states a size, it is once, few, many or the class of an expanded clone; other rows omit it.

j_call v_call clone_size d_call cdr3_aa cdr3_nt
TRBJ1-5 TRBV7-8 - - CASSLASISRGRSNQPQHF TGTGCCAGCAGCTTAGCGAGTATCAGTAGGGGACGATCCAATCAGCCCCAGCATTTT
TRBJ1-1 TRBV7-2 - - CASSPDFNTEAFF TGTGCCAGCAGCCCCGATTTCAACACTGAAGCTTTCTTT
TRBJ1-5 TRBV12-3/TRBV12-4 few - CASSLWGGGNQPQHF TGTGCCAGCAGTTTGTGGGGGGGTGGAAATCAGCCCCAGCATTTT
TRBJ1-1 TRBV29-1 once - CSVEEVRGVNTEAFF TGCAGCGTTGAAGAGGTCAGGGGCGTGAACACTGAAGCTTTCTTT
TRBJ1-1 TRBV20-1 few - CSARVSGGRGTEAFF TGCAGTGCTAGAGTGAGCGGGGGGCGCGGCACTGAAGCTTTCTTT
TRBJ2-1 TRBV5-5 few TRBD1 CASSLAGQGAASSYNEQFF TGTGCCAGCAGCTTAGCTGGACAGGGGGCTGCCAGCTCCTACAATGAGCAGTTCTTC
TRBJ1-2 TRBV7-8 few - CASSLGRDGYTF TGTGCCAGCAGCTTAGGAAGGGATGGCTACACCTTC
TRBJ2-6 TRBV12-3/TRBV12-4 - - CASSLGQVGNVLTF TGTGCCAGCAGTTTAGGCCAGGTCGGCAACGTCCTGACTTTC
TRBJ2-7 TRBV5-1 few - CASSPDGGNSEQYF TGCGCCAGCAGCCCGGACGGCGGAAACTCCGAGCAGTACTTC
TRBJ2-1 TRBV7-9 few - CASSLADYSTFF TGTGCCAGCAGCTTAGCGGACTATTCCACGTTCTTC
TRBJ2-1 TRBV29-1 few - CSVGVDSLNEQFF TGCAGCGTTGGCGTGGACAGCCTCAATGAGCAGTTCTTC
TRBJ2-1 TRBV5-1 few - CASSFVVDNEQFF TGCGCCAGCAGCTTTGTTGTGGACAATGAGCAGTTCTTC
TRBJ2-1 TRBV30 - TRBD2 CAWRGGSDEQFF TGTGCCTGGAGGGGCGGGAGTGATGAGCAGTTCTTC
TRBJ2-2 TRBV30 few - CAWSRGYGELFF TGTGCCTGGAGCAGGGGTTACGGGGAGCTGTTTTTT
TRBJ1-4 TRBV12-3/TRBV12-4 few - CASSLAGAGGGEKLFF TGTGCCAGCAGTTTAGCAGGGGCCGGGGGCGGCGAAAAACTGTTTTTT
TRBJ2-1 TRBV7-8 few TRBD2 CASSLSPGRGGDNEQFF TGTGCCAGCAGCTTATCCCCGGGGCGGGGGGGCGACAATGAGCAGTTCTTC
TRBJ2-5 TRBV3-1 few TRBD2 CASSQVTSGEKTQYF TGTGCCAGCAGCCAGGTGACTAGCGGGGAAAAGACCCAGTACTTC
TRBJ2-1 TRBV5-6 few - CASSSRLEKVREQFF TGTGCCAGCAGCTCCCGCCTTGAAAAAGTACGCGAGCAGTTCTTC
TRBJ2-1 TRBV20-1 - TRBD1 CSAPRRGPGEQFF TGCAGTGCCCCCCGCAGGGGGCCCGGTGAGCAGTTCTTC
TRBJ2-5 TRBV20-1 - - CSGELETQYF TGCAGCGGAGAGTTGGAGACCCAGTACTTC
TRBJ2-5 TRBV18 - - CASSPSNVKETQYF TGTGCCAGCTCACCATCTAACGTTAAAGAGACCCAGTACTTC
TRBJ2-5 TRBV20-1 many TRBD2 CSARDLLAGGVETQYF TGCAGTGCTAGAGATCTCCTAGCGGGAGGCGTGGAGACCCAGTACTTC
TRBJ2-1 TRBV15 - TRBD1 CATSRGSGQGPYNEQFF TGTGCCACCAGCAGAGGATCCGGACAGGGGCCCTACAATGAGCAGTTCTTC
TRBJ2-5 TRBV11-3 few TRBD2 CASSLGLADRETQYF TGTGCCAGCAGCTTAGGTCTAGCGGATCGAGAGACCCAGTACTTC
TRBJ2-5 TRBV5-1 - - CASSSQGGETQYF TGCGCCAGCAGTTCACAGGGAGGAGAGACCCAGTACTTC
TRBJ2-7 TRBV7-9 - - CASSLAQTWQYF TGTGCCAGCAGCTTAGCACAGACCTGGCAGTACTTC
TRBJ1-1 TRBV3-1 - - CASSQGRRTEAFF TGTGCCAGCAGCCAGGGGCGCCGGACTGAAGCTTTCTTT
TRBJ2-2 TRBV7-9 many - CASSLAQNTGELFF TGTGCCAGCAGCTTAGCCCAGAACACCGGGGAGCTGTTTTTT
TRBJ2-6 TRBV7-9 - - CASSLVPGRPSGANVLTF TGTGCCAGCAGCTTAGTCCCTGGACGGCCCTCTGGGGCCAACGTCCTGACTTTC
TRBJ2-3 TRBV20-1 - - CSASRTVTDTQYF TGCAGTGCTTCCCGGACAGTCACAGATACGCAGTATTTT
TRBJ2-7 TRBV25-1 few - CASSEYNGNDEQYF TGTGCCAGCAGTGAATATAATGGTAACGACGAGCAGTACTTC
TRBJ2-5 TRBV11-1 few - CASSFSATGQETQYF TGTGCCAGCAGCTTCTCCGCGACGGGCCAAGAGACCCAGTACTTC
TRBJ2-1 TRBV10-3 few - CAISRAVAKNNEQFF TGTGCCATCAGTAGGGCGGTAGCGAAAAACAATGAGCAGTTCTTC
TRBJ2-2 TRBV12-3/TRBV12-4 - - CASSRSGASGELFF TGTGCCAGCAGTCGATCCGGGGCGTCCGGGGAGCTGTTTTTT
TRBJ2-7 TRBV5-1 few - CASSGGIRYEQYF TGCGCCAGCAGCGGGGGGATCCGCTACGAGCAGTACTTC
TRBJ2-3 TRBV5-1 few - CASSLFSGVVTDTQYF TGCGCCAGCAGCTTGTTCAGCGGTGTTGTAACAGATACGCAGTATTTT
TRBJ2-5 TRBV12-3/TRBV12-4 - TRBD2 CASSFSGGAGETQYF TGTGCCAGCAGCTTTAGCGGGGGGGCCGGGGAGACCCAGTACTTC
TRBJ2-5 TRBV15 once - CATSRTQETQYF TGTGCCACCAGCAGAACTCAAGAGACCCAGTACTTC
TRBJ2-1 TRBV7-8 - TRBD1 CASSLLTGTGSYNEQFF TGTGCCAGCAGCTTATTGACCGGGACAGGCTCCTACAATGAGCAGTTCTTC
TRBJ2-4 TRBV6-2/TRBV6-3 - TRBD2 CASSYPGLAGRSAKNIQYF TGTGCCAGCAGTTACCCGGGACTAGCGGGACGGAGTGCCAAAAACATTCAGTACTTC
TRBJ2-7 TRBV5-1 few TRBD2 CASSPGGSGDHEQYF TGCGCCAGCAGCCCCGGCGGTAGCGGGGACCACGAGCAGTACTTC
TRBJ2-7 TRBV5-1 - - CASSLRGEGYEQYF TGCGCCAGCAGCTTAAGAGGGGAAGGTTACGAGCAGTACTTC
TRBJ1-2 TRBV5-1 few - CASSFLPGTREGGYTF TGCGCCAGCAGCTTCTTACCCGGGACAAGGGAAGGAGGCTACACCTTC
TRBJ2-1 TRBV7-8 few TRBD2 CASSLALAGVAYNEQFF TGTGCCAGCAGCTTAGCGCTAGCGGGAGTGGCCTACAATGAGCAGTTCTTC
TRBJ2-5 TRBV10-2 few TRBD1 CASSEDRGRETQYF TGCGCCAGCAGTGAGGACAGGGGGCGAGAGACCCAGTACTTC
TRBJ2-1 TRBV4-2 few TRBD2 CASSQRTSGRNEQFF TGTGCCAGCAGCCAGAGGACTAGCGGGAGAAATGAGCAGTTCTTC
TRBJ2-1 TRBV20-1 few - CSVRESSYNEQFF TGCAGTGTCCGGGAGAGCTCCTACAATGAGCAGTTCTTC
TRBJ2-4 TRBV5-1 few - CASSHEMGAVNIQYF TGCGCCAGCAGCCACGAAATGGGGGCCGTAAACATTCAGTACTTC
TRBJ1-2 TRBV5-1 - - CASSLDSRGYTF TGCGCCAGCAGCCTGGACAGTCGTGGCTACACCTTC
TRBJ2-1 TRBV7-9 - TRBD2 CASSSGLAGGLWNEQFF TGTGCCAGCAGCTCGGGACTAGCGGGGGGGCTGTGGAATGAGCAGTTCTTC